A selection of T cell receptor beta chains follows, all from one sample in a study of cytomegalovirus exposure and HLA in healthy donors. Generated by immunoSEQ multiplex PCR, the TCRdb table keeps only in-frame clones and is missing some. Of 170,000 or so clones in the sample, about four fifths were seen once. The sequencing sample was made of PBMCs. The receptor source for this set is a woman aged 50 to 65 in good health and CMV-seropositive. Both conserved end residues are part of each CDR3. The order of the fields is D gene, V gene, clone size, J gene, CDR3 protein, CDR3 DNA. D genes are given only for firm matches. Size is stated for part of the rows, as once, few or many counts, or as a class when the clone is expanded.

>.|TRBV5-1|.|TRBJ2-2
CASSLGTTSSTGELFF
TGCGCCAGCAGCTTGGGAACGACTAGTTCCACCGGGGAGCTGTTTTTT
>.|TRBV28|few|TRBJ1-5
CASIRGGYSNQPQHF
TGTGCCAGCATCCGAGGAGGTTATAGCAATCAGCCCCAGCATTTT
>.|TRBV10-3|.|TRBJ1-1
CAISSGSTRTNTEAFF
TGTGCCATCTCGTCAGGCTCGACGCGCACCAACACCGAAGCTTTCTTT
>.|TRBV7-9|.|TRBJ1-3
CASSLGQSSGNTIYF
TGTGCCAGCAGCTTAGGACAGAGCTCTGGAAACACCATATATTTT
>.|TRBV5-6|.|TRBJ1-4
CASSFSVSGGEKLFF
TGTGCCAGCAGCTTTTCAGTTTCCGGAGGTGAAAAACTGTTTTTT
>.|TRBV20-1|.|TRBJ1-2
CRGRGYTF
TGCAGGGGCCGGGGCTACACCTTC
>TRBD1|TRBV7-2|.|TRBJ2-7
CASSLYTGTATYEQYF
TGTGCCAGCAGCTTATACACCGGGACAGCCACCTACGAGCAGTACTTC
>.|TRBV11-2|.|TRBJ2-3
CASTLRGTDTQYF
TGTGCCAGCACTTTACGGGGGACAGATACGCAGTATTTT
>.|TRBV19|.|TRBJ1-5
CASTSGGQHQPQHF
TGTGCCTCCACAAGCGGGGGGCAACATCAGCCCCAGCATTTT
>.|TRBV27|.|TRBJ2-5
CASSNTVQGTQYF
TGTGCCAGCAGTAATACAGTCCAAGGGACCCAGTACTTC
>.|TRBV25-1|few|TRBJ2-3
CASSAQFDTQYF
TGTGCCAGCAGTGCCCAATTCGATACGCAGTATTTT
>.|TRBV2|.|TRBJ1-1
CASSRGRDTEAFF
TGTGCCAGCAGCAGGGGAAGAGACACTGAAGCTTTCTTT
>.|TRBV9|.|TRBJ2-1
CASSLHNEQFF
TGTGCCAGCAGCCTACACAATGAGCAGTTCTTC